This is a list of T cell receptor beta chains from one sample in a study of shared clonotypes between healthy human individuals. Clones were sequenced by immunoSEQ multiplex PCR, and TCRdb holds only the in-frame ones, with some missing. This table holds fewer than 100,000 clones, around two thirds found once. The sample taken for sequencing was memory CD8+ T cells sorted from blood. The receptors were sampled from a man younger than 40 in good health. Each CDR3 is given without its conserved first and last residue. The order of the fields is J gene, V gene, D gene, CDR3 protein. A D gene is named only where the DNA matches it firmly.

j_gene: TRBJ1-1
v_gene: TRBV9
d_gene: TRBD1
CDR3aa: ASSYILGGLTEAF

j_gene: TRBJ2-7
v_gene: TRBV6-5
d_gene: TRBD2
CDR3aa: ASSYSPGGWEQY

j_gene: TRBJ2-1
v_gene: TRBV5-5
d_gene: TRBD2
CDR3aa: ASSLYGTSSYNEQF

j_gene: TRBJ1-2
v_gene: TRBV18
d_gene: TRBD1
CDR3aa: ASSRRDRADGYT

j_gene: TRBJ2-1
v_gene: TRBV19
d_gene: NA
CDR3aa: ASSISGDSYNEQF

j_gene: TRBJ2-7
v_gene: TRBV2
d_gene: TRBD1
CDR3aa: ASSLRRGGQLSSEQY

j_gene: TRBJ2-7
v_gene: TRBV28
d_gene: NA
CDR3aa: ASRSGRGGEQY

j_gene: TRBJ1-3
v_gene: TRBV29-1
d_gene: NA
CDR3aa: SVEPTIGNTIY

j_gene: TRBJ2-7
v_gene: TRBV7-9
d_gene: NA
CDR3aa: ASRGAVEQY

j_gene: TRBJ2-3
v_gene: TRBV6-4
d_gene: TRBD2
CDR3aa: ASSPVAGGTDTQY

j_gene: TRBJ2-7
v_gene: TRBV5-5
d_gene: TRBD2
CDR3aa: ASSWSGVSSYEQY

j_gene: TRBJ2-3
v_gene: TRBV5-1
d_gene: TRBD1
CDR3aa: ASSLVTGPDTQY

j_gene: TRBJ2-7
v_gene: TRBV28
d_gene: NA
CDR3aa: ASSFTGGTYEQY

j_gene: TRBJ2-7
v_gene: TRBV9
d_gene: TRBD1
CDR3aa: ASSVEGQGMNEQY

j_gene: TRBJ2-7
v_gene: TRBV10-3
d_gene: NA
CDR3aa: AISVQGYEQY

j_gene: TRBJ2-2
v_gene: TRBV5-6
d_gene: TRBD1
CDR3aa: ASSLVGAGGVTGELF

j_gene: TRBJ2-2
v_gene: TRBV25-1
d_gene: TRBD1
CDR3aa: ASSEGPTGQGRNGELF

j_gene: TRBJ1-5
v_gene: TRBV9
d_gene: NA
CDR3aa: ASSHRDSNQPQH

j_gene: TRBJ2-5
v_gene: TRBV27
d_gene: NA
CDR3aa: ASSLSLGAEETQY

j_gene: TRBJ2-1
v_gene: TRBV25-1
d_gene: NA
CDR3aa: ASSLSDRQF

j_gene: TRBJ1-1
v_gene: TRBV21-1
d_gene: NA
CDR3aa: ASSKGHMNTEAF

j_gene: TRBJ1-4
v_gene: TRBV30
d_gene: NA
CDR3aa: AWSEQGSRRLVNEKLF

j_gene: TRBJ1-1
v_gene: TRBV27
d_gene: NA
CDR3aa: ASSFLGQLNTEAF

j_gene: TRBJ2-2
v_gene: TRBV7-3
d_gene: TRBD2
CDR3aa: ASSLTSGGRTGELF

j_gene: TRBJ2-1
v_gene: TRBV5-1
d_gene: TRBD2
CDR3aa: ASSAKLAGVLIPTGNEQF

j_gene: TRBJ2-2
v_gene: TRBV29-1
d_gene: NA
CDR3aa: SADWDTGELF

j_gene: TRBJ2-1
v_gene: TRBV11-2
d_gene: TRBD2
CDR3aa: ASSPLSGSSYNEQF

j_gene: TRBJ2-1
v_gene: TRBV11-2
d_gene: NA
CDR3aa: ASSLDQRTVTEQF

j_gene: TRBJ1-2
v_gene: TRBV28
d_gene: NA
CDR3aa: ASSLSYGYT

j_gene: TRBJ1-4
v_gene: TRBV5-1
d_gene: NA
CDR3aa: ASSLGTATNEKLF

j_gene: TRBJ2-3
v_gene: TRBV7-9
d_gene: NA
CDR3aa: ASSEPGPSTDTQY

j_gene: TRBJ2-6
v_gene: TRBV5-6
d_gene: NA
CDR3aa: ASSLAGSGANVLT

j_gene: TRBJ1-4
v_gene: TRBV18
d_gene: TRBD1
CDR3aa: ASSPTTRQGGEKLF

j_gene: TRBJ2-3
v_gene: TRBV7-3
d_gene: NA
CDR3aa: ASSLSGSSDTQY

j_gene: TRBJ2-1
v_gene: TRBV5-4
d_gene: NA
CDR3aa: ASSDYGGMIYNEQF

j_gene: TRBJ2-1
v_gene: TRBV5-1
d_gene: TRBD1
CDR3aa: ASSPLTGSVNNEQF

j_gene: TRBJ1-4
v_gene: TRBV7-9
d_gene: NA
CDR3aa: ASSGILGKETNEKLF

j_gene: TRBJ1-1
v_gene: TRBV27
d_gene: NA
CDR3aa: ASFSGRMGINTEAF

j_gene: TRBJ2-7
v_gene: TRBV6-5
d_gene: NA
CDR3aa: ASSYSQEGSDEQY

j_gene: TRBJ2-5
v_gene: TRBV5-6
d_gene: NA
CDR3aa: ASSHEGGYPRGGAQY

j_gene: TRBJ2-7
v_gene: TRBV19
d_gene: TRBD2
CDR3aa: ASRASGRVSYEQY

j_gene: TRBJ2-2
v_gene: TRBV7-8
d_gene: TRBD1
CDR3aa: ASSSGQGEYGELF

j_gene: TRBJ2-1
v_gene: TRBV5-5
d_gene: NA
CDR3aa: ASSLKGRAMGDEQF

j_gene: TRBJ1-2
v_gene: TRBV19
d_gene: NA
CDR3aa: ASSVQGGSSYT

j_gene: TRBJ2-3
v_gene: TRBV5-6
d_gene: NA
CDR3aa: ASSLDGDPYTDTQY

j_gene: TRBJ2-7
v_gene: TRBV25-1
d_gene: NA
CDR3aa: ASKDRGSYEQY